A single sample is the source of the 10 T cell receptor beta chains below, sequenced in a study of preoperative IRX-2 immunotherapy in early breast cancer. Sequenced by immunoSEQ multiplex PCR; TCRdb stores in-frame clones only, minus some. The sample lists roughly 24,000 clones; roughly four fifths were seen once. The sample's treatment: preoperative locoregional IRX-2 cytokine immunotherapy. Sequenced here: lymph node tissue, sampled after IRX-2 immunotherapy. The source of these receptors is a human donor with breast cancer.

The J gene is TRBJ2-7, the V gene TRBV5-1, with 7 bases that match TRBD1. The CDR3 consists of 15 residues. CDR1 is SGHRS and CDR2 is YFSETQ in the germline V gene. J was trimmed by 3 bases and V by 5 bases; bases with no gene match: 11. CDR3 protein: CASRSTGTAIYEQYF. CDR3 in DNA: TGCGCCAGCAGGTCAACCGGGACAGCGATCTACGAGCAGTACTTC.

CDR3 DNA: TGTGCCAGCAGCTTCGAGTTGGCCGGGGAGCTGTTTTTT. Its protein is CASSFELAGELFF. The V gene is TRBV7-1, the J gene TRBJ2-2; no reliable D call. TRBV7-1 is reported as an ORF; its role is uncertain. The CDR3 is 13 amino acids. Trimming removed 4 bases at V and 6 bases at J, with 9 bases between.

Here the CDR3 reads CASSYPPQGKQYF. The CDR3 DNA is TGTGCCAGCAGTTACCCTCCTCAGGGGAAGCAGTACTTC. The chain joins TRBV28 to TRBJ2-7; the D gene is possibly TRBD1 (6 bases). The CDR3 length is 13 residues. The V end was cut by 4 bases, the J end by 8 bases, with 15 bases between. Germline-derived CDR1 and CDR2 are MDHEN and SYDVKM.

This chain connects TRBV28 to TRBJ1-4; D uncertain. This CDR3 contains 14 residues. The germline gives CDR1 MDHEN, CDR2 SYDVKM. The V end lost 2 bases, the J end lost 5 bases, and 9 bases lay between the germline ends. The CDR3 region is CASSLRPYNEKLFF. CDR3 nucleotide sequence: TGTGCCAGCAGTTTACGGCCGTACAATGAAAAACTGTTTTTT.

J is TRBJ2-7 and V is TRBV6-7, with D hard to call. TRBV6-7 is recorded as an ORF, its role being uncertain. V lost 8 bases to trimming and J lost 2 bases, with 16 bases between them. This CDR3 comprises 14 residues. In DNA form, the CDR3 reads TGTGCCAGCTGTCGAACCGCCGGAACCTACGAGCAGTACTTC. This translates into CASCRTAGTYEQYF.

The chain uses TRBV6-8 and TRBJ1-5; D is ambiguous. Germline V gene sequence: CDR1 MNHGY, CDR2 SAAAGT. Deletions cut 2 bases from V and 1 base from J, with 12 bases between. The CDR3 length is 16 residues. The CDR3 DNA sequence: TGTGCCAGCAGTTACACGGCGGGTGCGAGCAATCAGCCCCAGCATTTT. Protein: CASSYTAGASNQPQHF.

This rearrangement joins TRBV19 to TRBJ2-4; D might be TRBD1 (6 bases). CDR1 is LNHDA and CDR2 is SQIVND in the germline V gene (reference sequence). Trimming left V 3 bases short and J 5 bases short, with 14 bases between. The CDR3 totals 15 residues. CDR3 sequence (DNA): TGTGCCAGTAGTATCCCCCAGGGGTCCCAAAACATTCAGTACTTC. Protein sequence: CASSIPQGSQNIQYF.

The rearrangement links TRBV7-2 to TRBJ1-5; TRBD1 aligns across 7 bases. Germline V gene lookup returns CDR1 SGHTA and CDR2 FQGNSA. With V trimmed by 2 bases and J by 5 bases, 0 bases remained unmatched. There are 13 residues in the CDR3. This chain's CDR3 is CASSLQGDQPQHF. As DNA, the CDR3 is TGTGCCAGCAGCTTACAGGGGGATCAGCCCCAGCATTTT.

The chain employs TRBV6-8 and TRBJ2-1, with 10 positions matching TRBD2. In germline, CDR1 is MNHGY, CDR2 SAAAGT. V was pared by 10 bases and J by 5 bases, with 8 bases of the junction left unmatched. The CDR3 loop spans 14 amino acids. The CDR3 protein is CAIRTSGENNEQFF. The CDR3 nucleotides read TGTGCCATCAGGACTAGCGGAGAGAACAATGAGCAGTTCTTC.

The V call is TRBV19, the J call TRBJ1-5; 7 nucleotides agree with TRBD1. The CDR3 length is 18 residues. V lost 3 bases, J lost 3 bases, and 14 bases stayed unmatched. Germline assignment: CDR1 LNHDA and CDR2 SQIVND (reference sequence). Written as DNA, the CDR3 is TGTGCCAGTAGTATCTTTGGGCGCTCGGGACAGCACAATCAGCCCCAGCATTTT. Translating gives CASSIFGRSGQHNQPQHF.